This T cell receptor beta chain was recovered during a study of T-cell reconstitution after alpha-beta-depleted transplantation in children. A TCRbeta library incorporating unique molecular identifiers was prepared. TCRdb passed the PCR reads through MiXCR, listing each CDR3 protein once. Of some 520,000 distinct CDR3 sequences listed, approximately 32% were seen once; the top ten hold 2% to 2.5%. The CDR3 length is 15 residues. V was clipped by 0 bases and J by 4 bases; unmatched bases: 4. From germline, CDR1 is MRHNA and CDR2 SNTAGT. The chain has TRBV6-4 and TRBJ1-2, with 8 bases identical to TRBD1. Material: PBMCs from the stem cell graft donor, obtained from the stem cell graft. This receptor was obtained from a human donor who donated a stem cell graft to a child with aplastic anemia. The CDR3 sequence: CASSDSTGTGYGYTF. The CDR3 nucleotides are TGTGCCAGCAGTGACTCGACCGGGACAGGCTATGGCTACACCTTC.